A selection of T cell receptor beta chains follows, all from one sample in a study of shared clonotypes between healthy human individuals. Sequencing used immunoSEQ multiplex PCR; TCRdb keeps in-frame clones, though not all of them. Of roughly 1 million clones detected, roughly 75% appear once; the ten largest clones hold about 1.5%. The specimen sequenced was memory CD4+ T cells sorted from blood. The receptor source for this set is a man aged 18 to 35 in good health. The CDR3 runs from the conserved cysteine through the conserved F or W. A D gene is named only where the DNA matches it firmly. The size entry is marked missing in some rows and otherwise reads once, few, many or a size class.

TGTGCCAGTAGTTGGATAATGACTAGCGGGAGTTACAATGAGCAGTTCTTC,CASSWIMTSGSYNEQFF,TRBV19,-,TRBD2,TRBJ2-1
TGTGCCAGTACCCATGCGGGGGCTCAGAGCAATCAGCCCCAGCATTTT,CASTHAGAQSNQPQHF,TRBV19,few,-,TRBJ1-5
TGTGCCAGCAGCCCGGGGACTAGCGCTGCTAGGGCGGCAGCCAAAAACATTCAGTACTTC,CASSPGTSAARAAAKNIQYF,TRBV5-4,-,TRBD2,TRBJ2-4
TGTGCCAGCAGTTACACGCAAACAGCTATCAATCAGCCCCAGCATTTT,CASSYTQTAINQPQHF,TRBV6-6,few,-,TRBJ1-5
TGTGCCAGCAGCTTAGGTCGGGAGGATACGCAGTATTTT,CASSLGREDTQYF,TRBV7-2,-,-,TRBJ2-3
TGTGCCAGCAGAGCTACGGTGCCCTCGTTCTTC,CASRATVPSFF,TRBV6-6,-,-,TRBJ2-1
TGTGCCATCAGTGCACCTAACACAGATACGCAGTATTTT,CAISAPNTDTQYF,TRBV10-3,-,-,TRBJ2-3
TGTGCCAGCAGCTCAGACAGGATGGGGGAGCAGTACTTC,CASSSDRMGEQYF,TRBV7-8,-,-,TRBJ2-7
TGTGCCAGCAGTTTTGGCGGCGCTAGCACAGATACGCAGTATTTT,CASSFGGASTDTQYF,TRBV28,-,-,TRBJ2-3
TGCGCCAGCAGCCAAGATACGAGTGTTGAGCAGTTCTTC,CASSQDTSVEQFF,TRBV4-3,-,-,TRBJ2-1
TGTGCCAGCAGCTTTAAGGGTTCTTACGAGCAGTACTTC,CASSFKGSYEQYF,TRBV7-8,once,-,TRBJ2-7
TGTGCCAGCACCACTAATAGGGGGGGAGGCTATAATTCACCCCTCCACTTT,CASTTNRGGGYNSPLHF,TRBV27,-,-,TRBJ1-6
TGCGCCAGCAGCTTCACTGGGCAAGAGACCCAGTACTTC,CASSFTGQETQYF,TRBV4-3,-,-,TRBJ2-5
TGCGCCAGCAGCCAAAACCGGGGGGAGACCCAGTACTTC,CASSQNRGETQYF,TRBV4-1,-,-,TRBJ2-5
TGTGCCAGCAGCGAGGACAGGGAGGATACGCAGTATTTT,CASSEDREDTQYF,TRBV9,many,TRBD1,TRBJ2-3
TGTGCCAGCAGCTTGGGGGCTAGCGGGGTGGGTACGCAGTATTTT,CASSLGASGVGTQYF,TRBV5-4,-,TRBD2,TRBJ2-3
TGCGCCAGCAGCCAAGATTTCAGCGGGACCAACTATGGCTACACCTTC,CASSQDFSGTNYGYTF,TRBV4-3,once,-,TRBJ1-2
TGTGCCAGTAGTATCGTAAAGAGGGAGCCCTACAATGAGCAGTTCTTC,CASSIVKREPYNEQFF,TRBV19,-,-,TRBJ2-1
TGTGCCAGCAGGAGGGGCCGACAGACCACTGAAGCTTTCTTT,CASRRGRQTTEAFF,TRBV6-5,-,-,TRBJ1-1
TGTGCCTGGTCTAGAGGGGCGGCCAATGAGCAGTTCTTC,CAWSRGAANEQFF,TRBV30,once,-,TRBJ2-1
TGCAGCGTTGATGGCGACAGACAAGAGACCCAGTACTTC,CSVDGDRQETQYF,TRBV29-1,-,-,TRBJ2-5
TGCAGCGTTGACCACTTGGACGAAGCTTTCTTT,CSVDHLDEAFF,TRBV29-1,-,-,TRBJ1-1
TGCAGCGTTGGGGCCCTGGGGTACAATGAGCAGTTCTTC,CSVGALGYNEQFF,TRBV29-1,-,-,TRBJ2-1
TGTGCCTTCCACCCGGACAGCTCCTATGGCTACACCTTC,CAFHPDSSYGYTF,TRBV30,-,-,TRBJ1-2
TGCGCCAGCAGCCAAGGGACTAGCGGGAGGGTAAAGTACACCGGGGAGCTGTTTTTT,CASSQGTSGRVKYTGELFF,TRBV5-1,-,TRBD2,TRBJ2-2
TGTGCCAGCACCTCTCCGACAGGACCCTACTATGGCTACACCTTC,CASTSPTGPYYGYTF,TRBV28,-,-,TRBJ1-2
TGCGCCAGCAGAGAGGTGCCGGGGCAGGCGGACGAGCAGTACTTC,CASREVPGQADEQYF,TRBV5-1,-,-,TRBJ2-7
TGTGCCAGCAGTTTCGTTGGGCCGGGTCGAAATGAAGCTTTCTTT,CASSFVGPGRNEAFF,TRBV6-6,-,-,TRBJ1-1
TGTGCCAGCTCAGCCACCTCAGGGGGACAGGGAGAGACCCAGTACTTC,CASSATSGGQGETQYF,TRBV18,-,TRBD1,TRBJ2-5
TGCGCCAGCAGCACCGAGGGACTATACACCGGGGAGCTGTTTTTT,CASSTEGLYTGELFF,TRBV4-3,many,TRBD2,TRBJ2-2
TGCGCCAGCAGCCAAACCGGGACAGTTAAAGAGACCCAGTACTTC,CASSQTGTVKETQYF,TRBV4-1,once,TRBD1,TRBJ2-5
TGTGCCACCCGTATAGCGGGATGGAACTATGGCTACACCTTC,CATRIAGWNYGYTF,TRBV30,once,-,TRBJ1-2
TGCGCCAGCAGACAAACTAGCGGGAATATTAATGAGCAGTTCTTC,CASRQTSGNINEQFF,TRBV5-1,-,TRBD2,TRBJ2-1
TGCGCCAGCAGCTTGGAGACAGGGAAAACAGATACGCAGTATTTT,CASSLETGKTDTQYF,TRBV5-1,-,TRBD1,TRBJ2-3
TGTGCCAGCAGCCCTACAGGAACCGGGGAGCTGTTTTTT,CASSPTGTGELFF,TRBV7-9,-,-,TRBJ2-2
TGTGCCAGCAGGGGGGATGGGGGACTAGCTGGTTCAGATACGCAGTATTTT,CASRGDGGLAGSDTQYF,TRBV27,-,TRBD2,TRBJ2-3
TGCAGCGCCCTAAACAGGGGGCAGGGAGGCTACACCTTC,CSALNRGQGGYTF,TRBV29-1,many,TRBD1,TRBJ1-2
TGTGCCAGCAGCCCCCAGAGGACAGGGGACGAGCAGTACTTC,CASSPQRTGDEQYF,TRBV7-9,-,TRBD1,TRBJ2-7
TGTGCCAGCAGCTTACTGGGGGCCTATGGCTACACCTTC,CASSLLGAYGYTF,TRBV7-8,-,-,TRBJ1-2
TGTGCCAGCAGCCAGGGGACTAGCGTGGGCACAGATACGCAGTATTTT,CASSQGTSVGTDTQYF,TRBV4-2,-,TRBD2,TRBJ2-3
TGTGCCAGCAGCTTAGAGCCCGACTCCTACGAGCAGTACTTC,CASSLEPDSYEQYF,TRBV13,-,-,TRBJ2-7
TGCGCCAGCAGTGGACAGCCGAACACTGAAGCTTTCTTT,CASSGQPNTEAFF,TRBV10-2,few,-,TRBJ1-1
TGTGCCAGTATCCGGACTAGCGGGAGCTCCTACGAGCAGTACTTC,CASIRTSGSSYEQYF,TRBV19,once,TRBD2,TRBJ2-7
TGCGCCAGCAGCAACATAGGTGGATCTACAGTTGAAGCTTTCTTT,CASSNIGGSTVEAFF,TRBV5-1,-,-,TRBJ1-1
TGTGCCAGCAGCTTAGGGACAGGGGAAAAACTGTTTTTT,CASSLGTGEKLFF,TRBV7-3,-,TRBD1,TRBJ1-4
TGTGCCAGCAGCTTAGGAGGCCAGGGGATTGATGAGCAGTTCTTC,CASSLGGQGIDEQFF,TRBV11-2,few,-,TRBJ2-1
TGCGCCAGCAGTGAGTCGGGGGAGAGCGAGCAGTACTTC,CASSESGESEQYF,TRBV10-1,-,-,TRBJ2-7
TGTGCCAGCTCCTGGGCGGGCACAGATACGCAGTATTTT,CASSWAGTDTQYF,TRBV10-3,-,-,TRBJ2-3
TGTGCCAGCAGCTTGCCCACAGGTGACTATAGGGGCTACACCTTC,CASSLPTGDYRGYTF,TRBV5-6,-,-,TRBJ1-2
TGTGCCAGCAGCGAAAGACTAGCGGGAGATGGGGAGCTGTTTTTT,CASSERLAGDGELFF,TRBV5-4,few,TRBD2,TRBJ2-2
TGTGCCAGCAGCAAAGTCGCGGGGTCTGGGGCCAACGTCCTGACTTTC,CASSKVAGSGANVLTF,TRBV21-1,-,-,TRBJ2-6
TGTGCCAGCAGCGTGACAACTAGCGGGGGGACAGATACGCAGTATTTT,CASSVTTSGGTDTQYF,TRBV11-2,-,TRBD2,TRBJ2-3
TGTGCCAGTAGCTGGAGGGGCAAGAACACTGAAGCTTTCTTT,CASSWRGKNTEAFF,TRBV19,-,-,TRBJ1-1
TGTGCCAGCAGAGTGGGACAGGGTTTCGACGGGCAGTACTTC,CASRVGQGFDGQYF,TRBV2,-,TRBD1,TRBJ2-7
TGTGCCAGTAGTATCTTTAGGGGGGCACAGGTCAATCAGCCCCAGCATTTT,CASSIFRGAQVNQPQHF,TRBV19,-,-,TRBJ1-5